Listed here is a single T cell receptor beta chain. The junction does not match germline at one end; this may be a read error. The data were taken from a study of blood T cells in healthy people across ages. The germline V gene encodes CDR1 DFQATT and CDR2 SNEGSKA (reference sequence). The CDR3 length is 13 residues. With a J-beta primer mix and a sample-barcoded 5' primer, a second PCR ran about 7 to 11 cycles. Every cDNA molecule bore a tag from a template-switch adaptor containing 12 random nucleotides. TCRdb processed the 5' RACE reads anew with MiXCR; each CDR3 protein has one entry. This sample has around 620,000 distinct CDR3 sequences; 25% to 30% occur once, and the top ten carry about 18%.

This chain links TRBV20-1 with TRBJ2-7; 14 bases are a match to TRBD2. The sample comprised blood. The TCR sequence derives from a woman in her 70s in good health. CDR3 amino acids: CSAPRGLAGAVHF. In nucleotides, the CDR3 is TGCAGTGCCCCCCGGGGACTAGCGGGGGCCGTTCACTTC.